A single sample is the source of the 15 T cell receptor beta chains below, sequenced in a study of OX40 agonist ivuxolimab in advanced cancers. Sequencing was performed with immunoSEQ multiplex PCR; in TCRdb, only in-frame clones are kept and a portion is missing. The table lists tens of thousands of clones, roughly nine tenths of them singletons. The specimen comprised CD4+ or CD8+ T cells sorted from blood, sampled in a trial of the OX40 agonist ivuxolimab. These receptors came from an adult with an advanced solid tumor such as melanoma, head and neck, liver or kidney cancer.

The chain links TRBV28 to TRBJ1-1, with D maybe TRBD1 (5 bases). The CDR3 is made up of 12 amino acids. The ends were cut back, 7 bases at V and 4 bases at J, with 10 bases in the middle. CDR1 MDHEN and CDR2 SYDVKM come from the germline V gene. The CDR3 nucleotides read TGTGCCAGCACCCAGGGTGGCACTGAAGCTTTCTTT. Residues: CASTQGGTEAFF. Variable domain in full (rest from reference TRBV28 and TRBJ1-1): DVKVTQSSRYLVKRTGEKVFLECVQDMDHENMFWYRQDPGLGLRLIYFSYDVKMKEKGDIPEGYSVSREKKERFSLILESASTNQTSMYLCASTQGGTEAFFGQGTRLTVV.

The rearrangement links TRBV13 to TRBJ2-1, with D possibly being TRBD1 or TRBD2 (6 bases each). CDR3 length equals 14 residues. V was trimmed by 3 bases and J by 12 bases, leaving 18 bases between them. Per the germline V gene, CDR1 is PRHDT and CDR2 is FYEKMQ (reference sequence). The CDR3 DNA reads as TGTGCCAGCAGCTTCGGAGGGGGGCAAGAATGGCAGTTCTTC. This codes for CASSFGGGQEWQFF. The entire variable domain, with the rest obtained from reference TRBV13 and TRBJ2-1, is as follows: AAGVIQSPRHLIKEKRETATLKCYPIPRHDTVYWYQQGPGQDPQFLISFYEKMQSDKGSIPDRFSAQQFSDYHSELNMSSLELGDSALYFCASSFGGGQEWQFFGPGTRLTVL.

The J gene is TRBJ2-7, the V gene TRBV9; a weak D match, TRBD2 (5 bases). Germline CDR1 and CDR2: SGDLS and YYNGEE. Trimming removed 5 bases from V and 2 bases from J, with 17 bases in between. CDR3 length: 15 amino acids. This chain's CDR3 is CASSEAFGGPYEQYF. CDR3 DNA: TGTGCCAGCAGTGAGGCCTTTGGCGGGCCCTACGAGCAGTACTTC.

In its sample, this clone was seen a few times. The gene calls are TRBV28 and TRBJ1-1, with D possibly TRBD1 on 5 matching bases. The length of the CDR3 is 13 residues. Germline CDR1 MDHEN, CDR2 SYDVKM. Between the trimmed V and J ends, which lost 7 bases and 3 bases, there was a span of 12 bases. The CDR3 protein is CASTLGVDTEAFF. The CDR3 coding sequence is TGTGCCAGCACCTTAGGGGTGGACACTGAAGCTTTCTTT. The whole variable domain, filled in from reference TRBV28 and TRBJ1-1, reads DVKVTQSSRYLVKRTGEKVFLECVQDMDHENMFWYRQDPGLGLRLIYFSYDVKMKEKGDIPEGYSVSREKKERFSLILESASTNQTSMYLCASTLGVDTEAFFGQGTRLTVV.

Only one count was recorded for this clone. The chain employs TRBV30 and TRBJ1-3, with D tentatively TRBD1 (6 bases). CDR1 is GTSNPN and CDR2 is SVGIG in the germline V gene (reference sequence). The germline V and J ends were trimmed by 2 bases and 4 bases, with 9 bases remaining between them. This CDR3 has 13 residues. The CDR3 region has the DNA TGTGCCTGGAGTATCCAGGGGGGAAACACCATATATTTT. Its translation: CAWSIQGGNTIYF. Based on the CDR3 plus reference TRBV30 and TRBJ1-3, the full variable domain is SQTIHQWPATLVQPVGSPLSLECTVEGTSNPNLYWYRQAAGRGLQLLFYSVGIGQISSEVPQNLSASRPQDRQFILSSKKLLLSDSGFYLCAWSIQGGNTIYFGEGSWLTVV.

The V gene is TRBV6-5, the J gene TRBJ1-2, with 9 bases aligning to TRBD1. After removal of 0 bases from V and 5 bases from J, the junction contained 4 bases not matched to a gene. The germline V gene has CDR1 MNHEY and CDR2 SVGAGI. This CDR3 is 15 amino acids long. CDR3 region: CASSYSFGTGYGYTF. CDR3 in DNA: TGTGCCAGCAGTTACTCGTTTGGGACAGGGTATGGCTACACCTTC.

For this clone: Distinct nucleotide sequences in the sample also encode this CDR3. This sequence joins TRBV6-6 and TRBJ1-1; the D gene is possibly TRBD1 (5 bases). Trimming stripped 4 bases from V and 3 bases from J, with 9 bases between. The length of the CDR3 is 13 residues. The germline gives CDR1 MNHNY, CDR2 SVGAGI (reference sequence). The CDR3 DNA sequence: TGTGCCAGCAGTTCCCTGGGGGACACTGAAGCTTTCTTT. Protein: CASSSLGDTEAFF.

The chain is built from TRBV7-9 and TRBJ2-7, with D perhaps given as TRBD1 or TRBD2 (5 bases each). Trimming took off 1 base at V and 1 base at J, with 8 bases between the two ends. The V gene's germline CDR1 is SEHNR and CDR2 FQNEAQ (reference sequence). This CDR3 contains 14 residues. In nucleotides, the CDR3 is TGTGCCAGCAGCTTAGGAGGGGTTTCCTACGAGCAGTACTTC. This sequence encodes CASSLGGVSYEQYF.

This rearrangement joins TRBV11-2 to TRBJ2-7; 7 bases are a match to TRBD1. The CDR3 totals 15 residues. Trimming took 3 bases from V and 3 from J; bases not matched to a gene: 8. CDR1 is SGHAT and CDR2 is FQNNGV in the germline V gene. The CDR3 loop reads CASSFYRGNDYEQYF. In DNA, the CDR3 is TGTGCCAGCAGCTTCTACAGGGGCAATGACTACGAGCAGTACTTC.

The rearrangement uses TRBV5-1 and TRBJ1-3, with TRBD1 identical over 7 bases. Trimming removed 4 bases from V and 0 bases from J; junction bases left unmatched: 10. Germline-derived CDR1 and CDR2 are SGHRS and YFSETQ. This CDR3 contains 17 residues. The CDR3 is CASSQDRSFVSGNTIYF. In nucleotides, the CDR3 is TGCGCCAGCAGCCAGGACAGGTCCTTCGTCTCTGGAAACACCATATATTTT.

The gene calls are TRBV11-2 and TRBJ2-3; no clear D gene. Trimming removed 5 bases from V and 0 bases from J, with 9 bases in between. The CDR3 covers 14 residues. The germline CDR1 and CDR2 sequences are SGHAT and FQNNGV. As DNA, the CDR3 is TGTGCCAGCAGCCCGATGACTAGCACAGATACGCAGTATTTT. Translated: CASSPMTSTDTQYF.

This chain links TRBV9 with TRBJ1-5, with D unresolved. Germline V gives CDR1 SGDLS, CDR2 YYNGEE. Trimming took 0 bases from V and 2 from J, leaving 9 bases between them. The CDR3 is made up of 15 amino acids. The CDR3 region has the DNA TGTGCCAGCAGCGTAGGGTCGGGCGGCAATCAGCCCCAGCATTTT. As protein: CASSVGSGGNQPQHF.

The chain has TRBV7-8 and TRBJ1-2; D is unresolved. The CDR3 covers 13 residues. Germline-derived CDR1 and CDR2 are SGHVS and FQNEAQ. Between the trimmed V and J ends, which lost 6 bases and 8 bases, there was a span of 16 bases. The CDR3 DNA reads TGTGCCAGCAGTCCAGCAGTCCAAGAGGGCTACACCTTC. The encoded protein is CASSPAVQEGYTF.

The chain couples TRBV2 to TRBJ2-3; D may be TRBD2 (5 bases). CDR1 and CDR2 from the germline V gene are SNHLY and FYNNEI. With 2 bases removed from V and 6 bases from J, the gap between germline ends came to 18 bases. This CDR3 contains 16 residues. The CDR3 protein is CASSEQRLNFGDTQYF. The CDR3 nucleotides are TGTGCCAGCAGTGAACAGCGGTTAAATTTTGGGGATACGCAGTATTTT.

The chain has TRBV4-3 and TRBJ1-4, with D possibly being TRBD1 (5 bases). V was clipped by 4 bases and J by 7 bases, with 19 bases between them. The CDR3 contains 16 residues. The germline gives CDR1 LGHNA, CDR2 YSLEER. CDR3 bases: TGCGCCAGCAGCCGCCCCCGGCGGGGCCTCGGTGAAAAACTGTTTTTT. It translates to CASSRPRRGLGEKLFF.